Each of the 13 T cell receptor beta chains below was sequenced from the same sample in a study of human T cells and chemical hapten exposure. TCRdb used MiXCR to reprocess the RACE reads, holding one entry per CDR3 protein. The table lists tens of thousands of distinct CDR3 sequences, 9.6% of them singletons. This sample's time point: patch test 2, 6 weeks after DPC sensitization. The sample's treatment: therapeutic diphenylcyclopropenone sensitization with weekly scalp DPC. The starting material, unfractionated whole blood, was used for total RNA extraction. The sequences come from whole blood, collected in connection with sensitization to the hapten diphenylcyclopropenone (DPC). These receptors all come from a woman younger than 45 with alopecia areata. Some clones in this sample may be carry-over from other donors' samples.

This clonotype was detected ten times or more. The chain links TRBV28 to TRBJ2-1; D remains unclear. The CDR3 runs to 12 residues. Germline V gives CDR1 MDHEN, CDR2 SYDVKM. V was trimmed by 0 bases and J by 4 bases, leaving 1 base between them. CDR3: CASSLWYNEQFF. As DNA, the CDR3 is TGTGCCAGCAGTTTATGGTACAATGAGCAGTTCTTC.

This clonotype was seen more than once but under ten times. Here the CDR3 DNA reads TGTGCCAGCAGCTTACTAGCGGGGGTAGGAGGAGATACGCAGTATTTT. Translating it yields CASSLLAGVGGDTQYF. The chain carries TRBV5-4 and TRBJ2-3; 11 positions match TRBD2. V lost 2 bases to trimming and J lost 5 bases; unmatched junction nucleotides: 7. The CDR3 runs 16 residues. Germline V CDR1 and CDR2: SGHNT, YYREEE (reference sequence). The whole variable domain, remainder taken from reference TRBV5-4 and TRBJ2-3, is ETGVTQSPTHLIKTRGQQVTLRCSSQSGHNTVSWYQQALGQGPQFIFQYYREEENGRGNFPPRFSGLQFPNYSSELNVNALELDDSALYLCASSLLAGVGGDTQYFGPGTRLTVL.

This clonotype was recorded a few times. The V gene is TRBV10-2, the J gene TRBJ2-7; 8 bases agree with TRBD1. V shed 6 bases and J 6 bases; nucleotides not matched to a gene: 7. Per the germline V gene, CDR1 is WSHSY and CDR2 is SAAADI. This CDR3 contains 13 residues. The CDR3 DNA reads TGCGCCAGCAGCAGCGGACAGGGCCGCGAGCAGTACTTC. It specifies CASSSGQGREQYF.

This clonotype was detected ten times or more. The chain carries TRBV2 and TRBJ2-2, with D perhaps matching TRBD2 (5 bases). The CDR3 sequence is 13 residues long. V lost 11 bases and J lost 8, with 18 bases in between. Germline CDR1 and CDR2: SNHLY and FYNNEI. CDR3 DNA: TGTGCCGATCGGGAAGGGCCGTTAGGGGAGCTGTTTTTT. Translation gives CADREGPLGELFF.

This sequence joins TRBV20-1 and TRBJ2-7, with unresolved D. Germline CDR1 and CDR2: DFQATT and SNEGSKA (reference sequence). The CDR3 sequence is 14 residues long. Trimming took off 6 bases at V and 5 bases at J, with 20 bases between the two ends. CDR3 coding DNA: TGCAGTGCCAACGTTCAGGTGTTTCGGGACGAGCAGTACTTC. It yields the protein CSANVQVFRDEQYF.

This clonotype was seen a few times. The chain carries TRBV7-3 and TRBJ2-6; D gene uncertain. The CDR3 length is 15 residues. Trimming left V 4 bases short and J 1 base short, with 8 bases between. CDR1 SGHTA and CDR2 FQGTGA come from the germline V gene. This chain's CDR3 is CASSSAVSGANVLTF. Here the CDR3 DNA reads TGTGCCAGCAGCTCAGCCGTTTCTGGGGCCAACGTCCTGACTTTC.

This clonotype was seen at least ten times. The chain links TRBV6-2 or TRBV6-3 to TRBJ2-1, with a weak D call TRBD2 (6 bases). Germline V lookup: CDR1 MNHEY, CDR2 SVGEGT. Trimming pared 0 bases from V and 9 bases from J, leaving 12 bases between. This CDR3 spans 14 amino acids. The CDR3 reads CASSYSLATIEQFF. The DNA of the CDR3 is TGTGCCAGCAGTTACTCTCTAGCGACGATTGAGCAGTTCTTC.

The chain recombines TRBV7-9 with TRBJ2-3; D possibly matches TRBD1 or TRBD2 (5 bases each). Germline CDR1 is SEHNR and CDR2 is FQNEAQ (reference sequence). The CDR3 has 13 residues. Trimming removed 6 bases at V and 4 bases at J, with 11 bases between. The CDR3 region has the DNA TGTGCCAGCAGTCCGAGGGGTCCAGATACGCAGTATTTT. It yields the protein CASSPRGPDTQYF.

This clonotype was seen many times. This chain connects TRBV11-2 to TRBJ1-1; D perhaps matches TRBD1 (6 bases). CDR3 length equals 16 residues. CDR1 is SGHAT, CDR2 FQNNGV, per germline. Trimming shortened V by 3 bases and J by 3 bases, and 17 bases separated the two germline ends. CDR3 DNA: TGTGCCAGCAGCTTCTGGGCAGGGGTGGATGACACTGAAGCTTTCTTT. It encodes CASSFWAGVDDTEAFF. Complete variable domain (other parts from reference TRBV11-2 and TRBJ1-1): EAGVAQSPRYKIIEKRQSVAFWCNPISGHATLYWYQQILGQGPKLLIQFQNNGVVDDSQLPKDRFSAERLKGVDSTLKIQPAKLEDSAVYLCASSFWAGVDDTEAFFGQGTRLTVV.

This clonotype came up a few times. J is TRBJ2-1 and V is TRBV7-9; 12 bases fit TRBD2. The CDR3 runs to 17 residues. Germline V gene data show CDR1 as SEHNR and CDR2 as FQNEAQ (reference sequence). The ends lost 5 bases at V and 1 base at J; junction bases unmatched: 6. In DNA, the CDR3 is TGTGCCAGCAGCCCTTGGACTAGCGGGAAATCCTACAATGAGCAGTTCTTC. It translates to CASSPWTSGKSYNEQFF.

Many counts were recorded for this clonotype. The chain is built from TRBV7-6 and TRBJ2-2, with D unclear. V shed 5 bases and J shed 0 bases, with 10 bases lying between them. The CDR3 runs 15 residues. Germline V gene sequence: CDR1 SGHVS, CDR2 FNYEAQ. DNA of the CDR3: TGTGCCAGCAGCCTGACAAGTTCGAACACCGGGGAGCTGTTTTTT. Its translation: CASSLTSSNTGELFF. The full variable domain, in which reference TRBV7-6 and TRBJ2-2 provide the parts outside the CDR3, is GAGVSQSPRYKVTKRGQDVALRCDPISGHVSLYWYRQALGQGPEFLTYFNYEAQQDKSGLPNDRFSAERPEGSISTLTIQRTEQRDSAMYRCASSLTSSNTGELFFGEGSRLTVL.

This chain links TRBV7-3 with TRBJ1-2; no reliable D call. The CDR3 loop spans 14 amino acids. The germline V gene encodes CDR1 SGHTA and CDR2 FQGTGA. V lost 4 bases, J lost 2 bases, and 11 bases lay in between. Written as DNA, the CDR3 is TGTGCCAGCAGCTGGTCGGACGGGAACTATGGCTACACCTTC. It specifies CASSWSDGNYGYTF.

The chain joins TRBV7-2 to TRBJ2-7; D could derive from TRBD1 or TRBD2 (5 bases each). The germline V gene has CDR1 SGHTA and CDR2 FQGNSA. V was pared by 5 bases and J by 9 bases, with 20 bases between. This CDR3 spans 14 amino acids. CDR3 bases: TGTGCCAGCAGCCGAACCCCTGGGGGAGAAGGGCAGTACTTC. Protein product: CASSRTPGGEGQYF. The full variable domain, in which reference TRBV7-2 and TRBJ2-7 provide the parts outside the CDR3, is GAGVSQSPSNKVTEKGKDVELRCDPISGHTALYWYRQSLGQGLEFLIYFQGNSAPDKSGLPSDRFSAERTGGSVSTLTIQRTQQEDSAVYLCASSRTPGGEGQYFGPGTRLTVT.